This is a list of T cell receptor beta chains from one sample in a study of naive and memory T cell subsets. One entry per CDR3 protein, called by TCRdb with MiXCR from the UMI-ligation and nested PCR reads. The data hold about 25,000 distinct CDR3 sequences, with around 5% observed a single time. Sequencing was carried out using blood. These receptors came from an adult in good health. The CDR3 runs from the conserved cysteine through the conserved F or W. D genes are given only for firm matches. For some rows the clone size is stated as once, few or many, or as a class when expanded; others skip it.

V gene	clone size	J gene	D gene	CDR3 DNA	CDR3 protein
TRBV29-1	many	TRBJ2-1	-	TGCAGCGTACCACGGGTTTACTCCTACAATGAGCAGTTCTTC	CSVPRVYSYNEQFF
TRBV7-2	many	TRBJ2-3	-	TGTGCCAGCAGCCGAGGACAGACCACAGATACGCAGTATTTT	CASSRGQTTDTQYF
TRBV12-3/TRBV12-4	many	TRBJ2-1	-	TGTGCCAGCAGTTTCTGGGGGAGCTCCTACAATGAGCAGTTCTTC	CASSFWGSSYNEQFF
TRBV10-3	few	TRBJ2-1	-	TGTGCCATCAGTGAAAGCGGTAGCGAGAACAATGAGCAGTTCTTC	CAISESGSENNEQFF
TRBV6-5	many	TRBJ2-2	TRBD2	TGTGCCAGCAGTTACTCTAGGACTAGCGGCTATGACACCGGGGAGCTGTTTTTT	CASSYSRTSGYDTGELFF
TRBV11-2	many	TRBJ2-3	-	TGTGCCAGCAGCTTAGAGAAGGCGGGTGCTGTCACAGATACGCAGTATTTT	CASSLEKAGAVTDTQYF
TRBV7-3	many	TRBJ2-1	TRBD2	TGTGCCAGCAGCTTAACGGTGCTAGCGGGAGGAAAAAATGAGCAGTTCTTC	CASSLTVLAGGKNEQFF
TRBV10-3	many	TRBJ2-5	-	TGTGCCATCAAGGCTAGCGACCAAGAGACCCAGTACTTC	CAIKASDQETQYF
TRBV14	many	TRBJ2-1	TRBD2	TGTGCCAGCAGCCAAGTACTTGGGACTAGCCGATACAATGAGCAGTTCTTC	CASSQVLGTSRYNEQFF
TRBV20-1	many	TRBJ2-5	TRBD2	TGCAGTGTACTCTTTCCAGCGGGAGGGACCCAGTACTTC	CSVLFPAGGTQYF
TRBV7-2	many	TRBJ1-1	-	TGTGCCAGCAGCAGATCCAGGGTTGGCACTGAAGCTTTCTTT	CASSRSRVGTEAFF
TRBV12-3/TRBV12-4	many	TRBJ1-2	TRBD1	TGTGCCAGCAGTTTCGGGTGGGACAGGGGGCGCAGGGGGGTTGGCTACACCTTC	CASSFGWDRGRRGVGYTF
TRBV7-2	many	TRBJ2-2	-	TGTGCCAGCAGCCTGGACGGCGGGGGCGGGGAGCCGTTTTTT	CASSLDGGGGEPFF
TRBV19	many	TRBJ1-4	-	TGTGCCAGTAGTATTGCCGGGTCCACAGAAAAACTGTTTTTT	CASSIAGSTEKLFF
TRBV4-3	many	TRBJ2-3	TRBD2	TGCGCCAGCAGCCGTCAACGCGGGACTAGCGGGAGATGGTGCGCAGATACGCAGTATTTT	CASSRQRGTSGRWCADTQYF
TRBV30	-	TRBJ2-1	-	TGTGCCTGGAACAGTGGATTTAACCATGAGCAGTTCTTC	CAWNSGFNHEQFF
TRBV19	once	TRBJ2-6	-	TGTGCCAGTAGTATGGTGGATGGGGCCAACGTCCTGACTTTC	CASSMVDGANVLTF
TRBV20-1	many	TRBJ1-1	-	TGCAGTGCTAGAGGCTCCGAGCTCCTGAAGGGCACTGAAGCTTTCTTT	CSARGSELLKGTEAFF
TRBV28	many	TRBJ2-1	-	TGTGCCAGCAGGCTGTACAATGAGCAGTTCTTC	CASRLYNEQFF
TRBV29-1	medium-sized	TRBJ1-1	-	TGCAGCGTTGAAGGTCCAACCGGGGGCGATTTGAACACTGAAGCTTTCTTT	CSVEGPTGGDLNTEAFF
TRBV6-2/TRBV6-3	many	TRBJ2-2	TRBD1	TGTGCCAGCAACCAGGGGGATTCGAACACCGGGGAGCTGTTTTTT	CASNQGDSNTGELFF
TRBV29-1	many	TRBJ1-2	-	TGCAGCGTTGCAATAGGGCCTGGCTACACCTTC	CSVAIGPGYTF
TRBV7-8	few	TRBJ1-2	-	TGTGCCAGCAGCTCACGGGCTAACTATGGCGACACCTTC	CASSSRANYGDTF
TRBV20-1	many	TRBJ2-7	TRBD1	TGCAGTGCTGTTCCGACTCTTGGACAGGGGAGGGATAATAACGAGCAGTACTTC	CSAVPTLGQGRDNNEQYF
TRBV10-3	medium-sized	TRBJ2-1	-	TGTGCCATCAGTGGAACCGGGGTCGACTACAATGAGCAGTTCTTC	CAISGTGVDYNEQFF
TRBV5-1	-	TRBJ1-2	-	TGCGCCAGCAGCTTGGATTCCGGAACAGGGAATGGCTACACCTTC	CASSLDSGTGNGYTF
TRBV24-1	few	TRBJ2-1	TRBD2	TGTGCCACCAGTGACGTTGGCGGGAGCGGGGGTGAGCAGTTCTTC	CATSDVGGSGGEQFF
TRBV3-2	-	TRBJ2-7	-	TGTGCCAGCAGCCTTAGCGGGAGGGCCGAAGAGCAGTACTTC	CASSLSGRAEEQYF
TRBV30	many	TRBJ2-3	TRBD2	TGTGCCTGGAGTGTCGGGACTAGCGTGGGAGATACGCAGTATTTT	CAWSVGTSVGDTQYF
TRBV6-2/TRBV6-3	many	TRBJ2-7	-	TGTGCCAGCAGTTTCGGGCAGGGCCCATACGAGCAGTACTTC	CASSFGQGPYEQYF
TRBV9	many	TRBJ2-6	-	TGTGCCAGCAGCGTATCCGGGGCCAACGTCCTGACTTTC	CASSVSGANVLTF
TRBV4-3	many	TRBJ2-2	TRBD2	TGCGCCAGCAGCCAAGATCGAACCAGGGCGCTAGCGGGAGACACCGGGGAGCTGTTTTTT	CASSQDRTRALAGDTGELFF
TRBV9	many	TRBJ1-5	TRBD1	TGTGCCAGCAGTCGACAGGGCCTTAGCAATCAGCCCCAGCATTTT	CASSRQGLSNQPQHF
TRBV27	many	TRBJ2-3	TRBD2	TGTGCCAGCAGTTTTCCGGGACTAGCGGGCCATACGCAGTATTTT	CASSFPGLAGHTQYF
TRBV11-1	many	TRBJ1-1	-	TGTGCCAGCAGCCATACAGCGAACACTGAAGCTTTCTTT	CASSHTANTEAFF
TRBV13	many	TRBJ2-1	-	TGTGCCAGCAGCTTATGGGGTGACCATGAGCAGTTCTTC	CASSLWGDHEQFF
TRBV5-1	many	TRBJ2-7	TRBD1	TGCGCCAGCAGACGGGACAGCTACGAGCAGTACTTC	CASRRDSYEQYF
TRBV4-1	many	TRBJ1-3	-	TGCGCCAGCAGCCAAGGCGGACAGCCGCTCTCTGGAAACACCATATATTTT	CASSQGGQPLSGNTIYF
TRBV3-1	many	TRBJ2-2	-	TGTGCCAGCAGCCATTTAAGGGGAGTCACCGGGGAGCTGTTTTTT	CASSHLRGVTGELFF
TRBV29-1	many	TRBJ2-5	-	TGCAGCGTTGGGGTTTCGCTAGCGCCTATCCAAGAGACCCAGTACTTC	CSVGVSLAPIQETQYF
TRBV6-6	few	TRBJ1-4	-	TGTGCCAGCACTCGGATGGGAGAAAAACTGTTTTTT	CASTRMGEKLFF
TRBV4-3	-	TRBJ1-5	-	TGCGCCAGCAGCCAAGATCCAGGGCTAAATCAGCCCCAGCATTTT	CASSQDPGLNQPQHF
TRBV20-1	few	TRBJ2-1	-	TGCAGTGCTAGCGATGGAACTTACAATGAGCAGTTCTTC	CSASDGTYNEQFF
TRBV25-1	medium-sized	TRBJ2-6	TRBD1	TGTGCCAGCAGCCCATCCAACGACAGGGCTGGGGCCAACGTCCTGACTTTC	CASSPSNDRAGANVLTF
TRBV29-1	many	TRBJ1-1	-	TGCAGCGTTGTGAGGGACCTCACTGAAGCTTTCTTT	CSVVRDLTEAFF
TRBV6-2/TRBV6-3	many	TRBJ2-1	TRBD2	TGTGCCACCTGTTCTCTAGCGGGGGGCTCCTACAATGAGCAGTTCTTC	CATCSLAGGSYNEQFF
TRBV9	few	TRBJ2-2	-	TGTGCCAGCAGCGTACCAGACGCCGAGTACACCGGGGAGCTGTTTTTT	CASSVPDAEYTGELFF
TRBV27	many	TRBJ2-7	TRBD1	TGTGCCAGCAGTCTTGGGACAGGGGGCAAAGAGCAGTACTTC	CASSLGTGGKEQYF
TRBV9	many	TRBJ1-3	-	TGTGCCAGCAGCTCTTCTGACAGCTCTGGAAACACCATATATTTT	CASSSSDSSGNTIYF
TRBV20-1	medium-sized	TRBJ2-1	-	TGCAGTGCTAAGGAGTCCTCCTACAATGAGCAGTTCTTC	CSAKESSYNEQFF
TRBV29-1	many	TRBJ1-1	-	TGCAGCGTTCTTACAGGGAGATGGGGCACTGAAGCTTTCTTT	CSVLTGRWGTEAFF